Below are 19 T cell receptor beta chains sequenced from a single sample in a study of T cell changes during pregnancy in multiple sclerosis (dated by TCRdb to about 2019). The library was produced with the immunoSEQ multiplex PCR assay. TCRdb took this table from immuneACCESS and kept in-frame rearrangements with V and J called. Such tables lack part of the clones; where checked against another copy, unresolved V genes explain under half of the gap, and the rest is unexplained. This sample gives around 79,000 clones in total; 75% to 95% of them show up just once. The ten biggest clones cover around 0.5% of the sample. Source: CD4+ T cells from peripheral blood mononuclear cells, taken in the second trimester of pregnancy. The receptor source for this set is a female donor with multiple sclerosis, enrolled in a pregnancy study.

V usage is TRBV11-1 and J usage is TRBJ2-1; D is possibly TRBD2 (5 bases). Trimming removed 5 bases from V and 7 bases from J, with 9 bases in between. CDR3 size: 12 residues. Germline-derived CDR1 and CDR2 are SGHAT and FQDESV (reference sequence). CDR3 region: CASSHGGNEQFF. The CDR3 bases are TGTGCCAGCAGCCATGGCGGGAATGAGCAGTTCTTC.

This clone has a single count. In nucleotides, the CDR3 is TGTGCCAGCAGTACACAGGGGATCTATGGCTACACCTTC. Its translation: CASSTQGIYGYTF. The chain links TRBV28 to TRBJ1-2, with 7 bases that match TRBD1. With 5 bases clipped from V and 4 bases from J, the junction kept 4 bases outside the gene matches. The CDR3 contains 13 residues. CDR1 is MDHEN, CDR2 SYDVKM, per germline.

The genes are TRBV19 and TRBJ1-1; tentatively, D is TRBD1 (5 bases). The CDR3 consists of 13 residues. Germline lookup yields CDR1 LNHDA and CDR2 SQIVND (reference sequence). V was pared by 4 bases and J by 5 bases, with 11 bases between. The CDR3 coding sequence is TGTGCCAGTAGTAGCAGGGTCGGGACTGAAGCTTTCTTT. Translated, it gives CASSSRVGTEAFF.

The chain uses TRBV29-1 and TRBJ2-1; 14 bases map to TRBD2. Germline CDR1 and CDR2: SQVTM and ANQGSEA. V trimming: 5 bases; J trimming: 3 bases; junction bases outside the gene matches: 6. The CDR3 length is 16 residues. The CDR3 sequence is CSVKTGTSGSYNEQFF. As DNA, the CDR3 is TGCAGCGTTAAAACCGGGACTAGCGGGAGCTACAATGAGCAGTTCTTC.

The rearrangement uses TRBV5-1 and TRBJ2-3, with 12 bases that match TRBD2. After removal of 4 bases from V and 2 bases from J, the junction contained 5 bases not matched to a gene. Per the germline V gene, CDR1 is SGHRS and CDR2 is YFSETQ. This CDR3 is built from 16 residues. The CDR3 loop reads CASSLGLAGVTDTQYF. In nucleotides, the CDR3 is TGCGCCAGCAGCCTGGGACTAGCGGGTGTCACAGATACGCAGTATTTT. Full variable domain (missing parts from reference TRBV5-1 and TRBJ2-3): KAGVTQTPRYLIKTRGQQVTLSCSPISGHRSVSWYQQTPGQGLQFLFEYFSETQRNKGNFPGRFSGRQFSNSRSEMNVSTLELGDSALYLCASSLGLAGVTDTQYFGPGTRLTVL.

V gene TRBV30 combines with J gene TRBJ2-4; a possible D gene is TRBD2 (6 bases). Trimming removed 4 bases from V and 6 bases from J, with 16 bases in between. Germline CDR1 reads GTSNPN; CDR2 reads SVGIG (reference sequence). The CDR3 extends over 14 amino acids. CDR3 region: CAWTPLGGGNIQYF. DNA of the CDR3: TGTGCCTGGACCCCCCTCGGGGGTGGAAACATTCAGTACTTC.

The DNA of the CDR3 is TGTGCCAGCAGCTTAAGGACAGGGTGGAATGAGCAGTTCTTC. Protein product: CASSLRTGWNEQFF. V gene TRBV7-9 combines with J gene TRBJ2-1, with TRBD1 identical over 8 bases. Germline lookup yields CDR1 SEHNR and CDR2 FQNEAQ (reference sequence). V shed 2 bases, J shed 7 bases, and the junction held 4 bases outside the gene matches. The CDR3 is made up of 14 amino acids.

This chain links TRBV2 with TRBJ1-5; 8 nucleotides align to TRBD1. CDR1 and CDR2 from the germline V gene are SNHLY and FYNNEI. V was clipped by 6 bases and J by 2 bases; unmatched bases: 0. The CDR3 loop spans 13 amino acids. The CDR3 region has the DNA TGTGCCAGCAGGACAGGGGGCAATCAGCCCCAGCATTTT. As protein: CASRTGGNQPQHF.

This clone was recorded once. The chain combines TRBV23-1 with TRBJ2-3; tentative D call: TRBD1 (5 bases). TRBV23-1 is an ORF, and what it does is uncertain. The CDR3 is 16 residues long. V was trimmed by 2 bases and J by 10 bases, leaving 22 bases between them. This CDR3 reads CASSQPRPTLSGPQYF. The CDR3 nucleotides are TGCGCCAGCAGTCAACCGAGACCGACCCTTTCAGGGCCGCAGTATTTT.

The chain links TRBV5-1 to TRBJ2-1, with 13 bases identical to TRBD2. V dropped 5 bases and J dropped 5; count of bases not matched to a gene: 4. This CDR3 has 15 residues. Germline V gene data show CDR1 as SGHRS and CDR2 as YFSETQ. Here the CDR3 DNA reads TGCGCCAGCAGTAGACTAGCGGGAGGTAACAATGAGCAGTTCTTC. Translated: CASSRLAGGNNEQFF.

The chain is built from TRBV18 and TRBJ2-5; 7 bases align to TRBD1. V trimming: 1 base; J trimming: 2 bases; junction bases outside the gene matches: 7. There are 16 residues in the CDR3. Germline CDR1 KGHSH, CDR2 LQKENI. Here the CDR3 reads CASSPLPGQLQETQYF. The DNA of the CDR3 is TGTGCCAGCTCACCACTCCCGGGACAGCTACAAGAGACCCAGTACTTC.

This clone was recorded only once. The J gene is TRBJ2-1, the V gene TRBV7-9, with 14 bases matching TRBD2. V trimming: 5 bases; J trimming: 1 base; junction bases outside the gene matches: 10. The CDR3 has 19 amino acids. Per germline, CDR1 SEHNR and CDR2 FQNEAQ (reference sequence). CDR3 loop: CASSPGVGTSGSSYNEQFF. CDR3 sequence (DNA): TGTGCCAGCAGCCCAGGGGTAGGGACTAGCGGGAGTTCCTACAATGAGCAGTTCTTC.

The rearrangement joins TRBV5-1 to TRBJ1-1; 7 bases agree with TRBD1. Unmatched junction bases numbered 15, after V lost 7 bases and J lost 0 bases. Germline V gives CDR1 SGHRS, CDR2 YFSETQ. The CDR3 totals 17 residues. The CDR3 DNA follows: TGCGCCAGCTCCCCGACAGGGACGGGGCTAATGAACACTGAAGCTTTCTTT. Amino acid sequence: CASSPTGTGLMNTEAFF.

V and J are TRBV2 and TRBJ2-1, with TRBD2 matching 9 bases. V gave up 6 bases and J gave up 6 bases; unmatched junction bases: 3. The CDR3 is made up of 13 amino acids. Germline CDR1 is SNHLY and CDR2 is FYNNEI. The CDR3 coding sequence is TGTGCCAGCAGGACTAGCGGACTCAATGAGCAGTTCTTC. Amino acid sequence: CASRTSGLNEQFF. Combining the CDR3 with reference TRBV2 and TRBJ2-1 gives the whole variable domain EPEVTQTPSHQVTQMGQEVILRCVPISNHLYFYWYRQILGQKVEFLVSFYNNEISEKSEIFDDQFSVERPDGSNFTLKIRSTKLEDSAMYFCASRTSGLNEQFFGPGTRLTVL.

V usage is TRBV5-1 and J usage is TRBJ2-1; no reliable D call. This CDR3 is built from 14 residues. CDR1 and CDR2 from the germline V gene are SGHRS and YFSETQ. V was shortened by 5 bases and J by 4 bases, with 13 bases between the two germline ends. The CDR3: CASRIGLDYNEQFF. The CDR3, as DNA: TGCGCCAGCAGGATCGGGTTGGATTACAATGAGCAGTTCTTC.

The chain employs TRBV11-2 and TRBJ2-3; 11 bases map to TRBD2. V shed 0 bases, J shed 9 bases, and the junction held 5 bases outside the gene matches. CDR1 and CDR2 (germline): SGHAT, FQNNGV. The CDR3 runs 15 residues. The chain's CDR3 is CASSLETSGSETQYF. In DNA, the CDR3 is TGTGCCAGCAGCTTAGAAACTAGCGGGAGCGAGACGCAGTATTTT.

J is TRBJ2-3 and V is TRBV18; 8 bases align to TRBD2. The length of the CDR3 is 16 residues. With V trimmed by 0 bases and J by 6 bases, 8 bases remained unmatched. Germline V gives CDR1 KGHSH, CDR2 LQKENI. In DNA, the CDR3 is TGTGCCAGCTCACCACCGGGTCTAGCGGGCCGTGATACGCAGTATTTT. This encodes CASSPPGLAGRDTQYF.

The sample holds one count of this clone. The chain combines TRBV28 with TRBJ1-1; tentatively, D is TRBD1 (6 bases). V was clipped by 9 bases and J by 5 bases, with 19 bases between them. Germline-derived CDR1 and CDR2 are MDHEN and SYDVKM. This CDR3 has 14 residues. Here the CDR3 reads CASPKQGGNTEAFF. CDR3 nucleotides: TGTGCCAGTCCGAAACAGGGTGGGAATACTGAAGCTTTCTTT.

This clone was recorded only once. This sequence joins TRBV19 and TRBJ2-7; 7 bases fit TRBD1. Germline V gives CDR1 LNHDA, CDR2 SQIVND (reference sequence). Losses at the gene ends were 5 bases for V and 5 bases for J; bases not matched to a gene: 6. This CDR3 is built from 13 residues. The CDR3 spells CASSLQDRDEQYF. CDR3 coding DNA: TGTGCCAGTAGTTTACAAGACAGGGACGAGCAGTACTTC.